A single sample gave rise to the 14 T cell receptor beta chains below, sequenced in a study of cytomegalovirus exposure and HLA in healthy donors. 13 Jbeta primers and 60 Vbeta primers were used for the PCR. Clones were read by immunoSEQ multiplex PCR, and TCRdb kept only the in-frame ones, dropping some. The sample records approximately 200,000 clones, about 86% being singletons. The sample taken for sequencing was PBMCs. The receptors stem from a woman aged 18 to 35 in good health and CMV-seropositive.

The chain links TRBV6-5 to TRBJ1-2; D might be TRBD1 (6 bases). In germline, CDR1 is MNHEY, CDR2 SVGAGI. The V end was cut by 6 bases, the J end by 6 bases, with 20 bases between. CDR3 length: 15 residues. The CDR3 here is CASRGNTGKEDGYTF. The CDR3 DNA follows: TGTGCCAGCAGAGGGAACACAGGGAAGGAAGATGGCTACACCTTC.

This rearrangement joins TRBV7-3 to TRBJ2-5, with 9 bases fitting TRBD2. Germline CDR1 and CDR2: SGHTA and FQGTGA. The CDR3 contains 16 residues. J was trimmed by 2 bases and V by 0 bases; bases with no gene match: 4. The CDR3 loop reads CASSLTSGGVQETQYF. The CDR3 nucleotides read TGTGCCAGCAGCTTAACTAGCGGGGGCGTTCAAGAGACCCAGTACTTC.

Details on this clone: This specimen includes other DNA sequences encoding the same CDR3. The V gene is TRBV6-1, the J gene TRBJ1-6; D may be TRBD1 (5 bases). This CDR3 region has 12 residues. V gave up 6 bases and J gave up 7 bases, with 7 bases separating them. CDR1 and CDR2 from the germline V gene are MNHNS and SASEGT. The CDR3 DNA reads TGTGCCAGCAGGACAGTGAATTCACCCCTCCACTTT. The encoded protein is CASRTVNSPLHF.

The chain employs TRBV5-1 and TRBJ2-3; TRBD2 might be the D (5 bases). CDR3 length equals 17 residues. Trimming removed 4 bases at V and 0 bases at J, with 18 bases between. Germline lookup yields CDR1 SGHRS and CDR2 YFSETQ. CDR3 bases: TGCGCCAGCAGCCTGAACCCCTCGGGGTCTAGCACAGATACGCAGTATTTT. This encodes CASSLNPSGSSTDTQYF.

The chain carries TRBV9 and TRBJ2-5; TRBD2 is a possible D gene (6 bases). CDR3 length: 16 amino acids. Deletions cut 3 bases from V and 7 bases from J, with 22 bases between. Germline CDR1 and CDR2: SGDLS and YYNGEE. This CDR3 reads CASSGGIGGGEGTQYF. In DNA, the CDR3 is TGTGCCAGCAGCGGGGGGATAGGTGGAGGGGAAGGGACCCAGTACTTC.

The chain employs TRBV5-1 and TRBJ1-1; D is undetermined. CDR1 is SGHRS and CDR2 is YFSETQ in the germline V gene. With 0 bases removed from V and 5 bases from J, the gap between germline ends came to 14 bases. This CDR3 has 15 residues. The CDR3 loop reads CASSLEHPRETEAFF. DNA for the CDR3: TGCGCCAGCAGCTTGGAGCACCCGAGAGAGACTGAAGCTTTCTTT.

The chain is built from TRBV5-1 and TRBJ2-7; 12 bases map to TRBD1. Trimming took 4 bases from V and 7 from J; bases not matched to a gene: 6. The CDR3 is 14 amino acids. CDR1 and CDR2 (germline): SGHRS, YFSETQ. The CDR3 sequence: CASSVGTGGGEQYF. The CDR3 region has the DNA TGCGCCAGCAGCGTGGGGACAGGGGGCGGAGAGCAGTACTTC.

The chain uses TRBV30 and TRBJ1-1, with 9 bases aligning to TRBD1. V shed 3 bases, J shed 8 bases, and the junction held 7 bases outside the gene matches. CDR3 length: 13 residues. Germline assignment: CDR1 GTSNPN and CDR2 SVGIG (reference sequence). CDR3 DNA: TGTGCCTGGAGCTTATTACAGGGGGCCGAAGCTTTCTTT. Its protein product is CAWSLLQGAEAFF. The variable domain in full, completed from reference TRBV30 and TRBJ1-1, reads SQTIHQWPATLVQPVGSPLSLECTVEGTSNPNLYWYRQAAGRGLQLLFYSVGIGQISSEVPQNLSASRPQDRQFILSSKKLLLSDSGFYLCAWSLLQGAEAFFGQGTRLTVV.

The CDR3 region is CASSEESSIYEQYF. CDR3 DNA sequence: TGTGCCAGCAGTGAAGAATCCAGTATATACGAGCAGTACTTC. The chain employs TRBV6-1 and TRBJ2-7; D unresolved. There are 14 residues in the CDR3. From germline, CDR1 is MNHNS and CDR2 SASEGT. Trimming stripped 1 base from V and 4 bases from J, with 11 bases between.

This chain's CDR3 is CASSLNRLYNYGYTF. CDR3 sequence (DNA): TGTGCCAGCAGCTTAAACCGACTGTACAACTATGGCTACACCTTC. This chain uses TRBV7-9 with TRBJ1-2; no firm D call. The CDR3 sequence is 15 residues long. Germline V gene data show CDR1 as SEHNR and CDR2 as FQNEAQ (reference sequence). Trimming stripped 2 bases from V and 2 bases from J, with 12 bases between.

The chain carries TRBV2 and TRBJ1-2, with 10 positions matching TRBD1. CDR3 length equals 15 residues. V trimming: 7 bases; J trimming: 0 bases; junction bases outside the gene matches: 5. Germline CDR1 and CDR2: SNHLY and FYNNEI. CDR3 protein: CASIWGTGANYGYTF. CDR3 nucleotides: TGTGCCAGCATATGGGGGACAGGGGCTAACTATGGCTACACCTTC.

The rearrangement joins TRBV30 to TRBJ1-5, with TRBD1 matching 7 bases. The germline gives CDR1 GTSNPN, CDR2 SVGIG (reference sequence). V lost 1 base to trimming and J lost 7 bases; unmatched junction nucleotides: 7. This CDR3 comprises 14 residues. CDR3 DNA: TGTGCCTGGAGTGCAGGGGGGTTTGGGCAGCCCCAGCATTTT. Protein: CAWSAGGFGQPQHF.

This chain connects TRBV7-6 to TRBJ2-5, with 7 positions matching TRBD1. The CDR3 loop spans 15 amino acids. The ends lost 5 bases at V and 4 bases at J; junction bases unmatched: 10. From germline, CDR1 is SGHVS and CDR2 FNYEAQ. CDR3: CASSPWHGTAETQYF. The DNA of the CDR3 is TGTGCCAGCAGCCCCTGGCATGGGACAGCAGAGACCCAGTACTTC.

This clone has just one count. V and J are TRBV4-1 and TRBJ2-7, with 8 bases fitting TRBD1. Germline lookup yields CDR1 MGHRA and CDR2 YSYEKL. Trimming at V came to 5 bases and at J to 2 bases, leaving 5 bases not matched to a gene. The CDR3 loop spans 14 amino acids. In DNA, the CDR3 is TGCGCCAGCAGCTTCGGGACAGGTACCTACGAGCAGTACTTC. This codes for CASSFGTGTYEQYF.